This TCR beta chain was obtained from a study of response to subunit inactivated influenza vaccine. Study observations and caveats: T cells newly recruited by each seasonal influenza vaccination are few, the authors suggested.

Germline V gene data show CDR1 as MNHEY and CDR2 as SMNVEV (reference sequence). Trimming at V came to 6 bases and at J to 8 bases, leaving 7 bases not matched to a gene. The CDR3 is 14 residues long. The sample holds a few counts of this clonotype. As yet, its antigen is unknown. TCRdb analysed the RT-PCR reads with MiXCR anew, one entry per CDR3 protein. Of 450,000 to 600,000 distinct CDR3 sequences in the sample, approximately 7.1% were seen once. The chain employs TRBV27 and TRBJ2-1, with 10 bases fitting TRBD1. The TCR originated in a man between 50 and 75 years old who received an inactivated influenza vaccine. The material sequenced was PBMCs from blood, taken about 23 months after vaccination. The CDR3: CASSWRQGADEQFF. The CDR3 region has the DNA TGTGCCAGCAGCTGGCGACAGGGGGCCGATGAGCAGTTCTTC.